The T cell receptor (beta chain) under discussion was sequenced for a study of OX40 agonist ivuxolimab in advanced cancers. Measured with immunoSEQ multiplex PCR; TCRdb has only the in-frame clones, and not every one. Here the sample spans about 60,000 clones, more than 80% being singletons. This clone was observed a single time. Sample: CD4+ or CD8+ T cells sorted from blood, taken in a trial of the OX40 agonist ivuxolimab. This TCR came from an adult with an advanced solid tumor such as melanoma, head and neck, liver or kidney cancer.

This chain's CDR3 is CASSLASSTDTQYF. CDR3 sequence (DNA): TGCGCCAGCAGCCTAGCGTCTAGCACAGATACGCAGTATTTT. The chain links TRBV4-3 to TRBJ2-3; tentative D call: TRBD2 (5 bases). Germline assignment: CDR1 LGHNA and CDR2 YSLEER. This CDR3 comprises 14 residues. V was pared by 4 bases and J by 0 bases, with 8 bases between.